This T cell receptor beta chain was observed in a study of shared clonotypes between healthy human individuals. Background on the study: Each donor's CD4 naive and CD4 memory cells filled three plates apiece, CD8 naive two, and CD8 memory one. General observations from the study: Four donors held about 5% of naive CD4 clonotypes in common. Across subsets, estimated richness was generally greater for naive than for memory populations.

The repertoire was sequenced with immunoSEQ multiplex PCR; TCRdb's copy has only in-frame clones and lacks some. The sample consists of 1,500,000 or so clones, roughly 97% of them appearing once. Donors, without exception, were Caucasian adults residing in Nashville, Tennessee. Germline CDR1 is SGHTA and CDR2 is FQGNSA. V lost 11 bases to trimming and J lost 6 bases; unmatched junction nucleotides: 11. This CDR3 comprises 13 residues. Points on this clone: What it binds is not known.

The TCR sequence derives from a man aged 25-45 years in good health. The chain joins TRBV7-2 to TRBJ1-2, with 8 bases fitting TRBD1. Material: naive CD4+ T cells sorted from blood. Subset given: CD45RA+ positively selected. CDR3 region: CAVTSGGADGYTF. CDR3 in DNA: TGTGCCGTCACCTCAGGGGGCGCAGATGGCTACACCTTC. Full variable domain (outside the CDR3, taken from reference TRBV7-2 and TRBJ1-2): GAGVSQSPSNKVTEKGKDVELRCDPISGHTALYWYRQSLGQGLEFLIYFQGNSAPDKSGLPSDRFSAERTGGSVSTLTIQRTQQEDSAVYLCAVTSGGADGYTFGSGTRLTVV.